What follows are 7 T cell receptor beta chains derived from one specimen sequenced in a study of blood T cell repertoires in COVID-19 (dated by TCRdb to the early 2020s). Receptor libraries were prepared by the immunoSEQ multiplex PCR assay. This immuneACCESS table, as held by TCRdb, lists in-frame sequences with V and J called but not all clones. Of the missing ones, under half trace to an unresolved V gene in checked studies; the others have no known cause. The sample table records roughly 380,000 clones; approximately 91% of these occur just once. The ten largest clones take up roughly 1.6% of the sample. Sequenced: peripheral blood. These receptors were taken from a woman aged 40 to 49 with COVID-19, enrolled during active disease.

The genes are TRBV4-1 and TRBJ2-7; TRBD2 aligns across 7 bases. The V gene end was trimmed by 2 bases and the J gene end by 2 bases; junction bases not matched to a gene: 9. The CDR3 length is 16 residues. Germline values: CDR1 MGHRA, CDR2 YSYEKL. This chain's CDR3 is CASSQPTSRLTYEQYF. The CDR3 DNA reads as TGCGCCAGCAGCCAACCGACTAGCCGCTTAACCTACGAGCAGTACTTC.

This rearrangement joins TRBV5-8 to TRBJ1-2, with D maybe TRBD1 (5 bases). V was trimmed by 7 bases and J by 4 bases, leaving 29 bases between them. Germline lookup yields CDR1 SGHTS and CDR2 YDEGEE. This CDR3 contains 18 residues. The CDR3, as DNA: TGTGCCAGCGGACCTTCCCCGGGACTGGGAGCCTTCCCCTATGGCTACACCTTC. As protein: CASGPSPGLGAFPYGYTF.

V and J are TRBV5-8 and TRBJ2-1; D ambiguous. CDR1 is SGHTS and CDR2 is YDEGEE in the germline V gene. Trimming took off 4 bases at V and 6 bases at J, with 17 bases between the two ends. The length of the CDR3 is 15 residues. The CDR3 region has the DNA TGTGCCAGCAGCCTCTATGGGCGCTCTGGCAATGAGCAGTTCTTC. It codes for CASSLYGRSGNEQFF.

The chain joins TRBV11-3 to TRBJ2-2; D gene ambiguous. V was trimmed by 2 bases and J by 6 bases, leaving 7 bases between them. This CDR3 comprises 13 residues. Germline V gene lookup returns CDR1 SGHNT and CDR2 YENEEA. The CDR3 protein is CASSLQASGELFF. In nucleotides, the CDR3 is TGTGCCAGCAGCTTACAGGCCTCCGGGGAGCTGTTTTTT.

The V gene is TRBV5-1, the J gene TRBJ2-2; D possibly corresponds to TRBD1 (5 bases). CDR3 length: 18 residues. Germline CDR1 and CDR2: SGHRS and YFSETQ. V shed 1 base and J shed 5 bases, with 21 bases lying between them. The CDR3 region has the DNA TGCGCCAGCAGCTTGAGCCTGGGGCAGGGAAGTAATACCGGGGAGCTGTTTTTT. Translating it yields CASSLSLGQGSNTGELFF.

V usage is TRBV7-9 and J usage is TRBJ2-7; TRBD2 aligns across 12 bases. The germline CDR1 and CDR2 sequences are SEHNR and FQNEAQ (reference sequence). Unmatched junction bases numbered 7, after V lost 4 bases and J lost 3 bases. This CDR3 comprises 16 residues. CDR3 residues: CASSWAGTSGLYEQYF. CDR3 bases: TGTGCCAGCAGCTGGGCTGGGACTAGCGGGCTCTACGAGCAGTACTTC.

CDR3 residues: CASSLLAGQSSGNTIYF. The CDR3 bases are TGCGCCAGCAGCTTGTTAGCGGGGCAAAGCTCTGGAAACACCATATATTTT. This chain joins TRBV5-1 and TRBJ1-3, with D perhaps matching TRBD1 (5 bases). This CDR3 has 17 amino acids. V lost 1 base and J lost 0, with 14 bases in between. From germline, CDR1 is SGHRS and CDR2 YFSETQ.